A single sample gave rise to the 15 T cell receptor beta chains below, sequenced in a study of OX40 agonist ivuxolimab in advanced cancers. The protocol was immunoSEQ multiplex PCR, while the TCRdb copy is restricted to in-frame clones and leaves out a portion. This repertoire shows about 32,000 clones, approximately 85% found once; its top ten account for approximately 59%. The starting material was CD4+ or CD8+ T cells sorted from blood, obtained in a trial of the OX40 agonist ivuxolimab. The receptors here all came from an adult with an advanced solid tumor such as melanoma, head and neck, liver or kidney cancer.

The chain joins TRBV4-1 to TRBJ2-7; 9 bases line up with TRBD1. J lost 1 base, V lost 0 bases, and 4 bases had no gene match. The CDR3 runs to 16 residues. In germline, CDR1 is MGHRA, CDR2 YSYEKL. CDR3: CASSQDAGTGSYEQYF. The CDR3 DNA reads as TGCGCCAGCAGCCAAGACGCCGGGACAGGGTCCTACGAGCAGTACTTC.

This chain joins TRBV5-1 and TRBJ2-1, with D unclear. Per germline, CDR1 SGHRS and CDR2 YFSETQ. This CDR3 is 14 amino acids long. Trimming took off 4 bases at V and 11 bases at J, with 19 bases between the two ends. CDR3 amino acids: CASSEELGRVKQFF. The CDR3 coding sequence is TGCGCCAGCAGCGAGGAATTAGGTCGGGTCAAGCAGTTCTTC.

The chain couples TRBV7-6 to TRBJ1-1; 8 nucleotides match TRBD1. The V and J ends lost 4 bases and 1 base, in that order; junction bases with no gene match: 17. CDR3 size: 19 residues. Germline V gene data show CDR1 as SGHVS and CDR2 as FNYEAQ. CDR3 in DNA: TGTGCCAGCAGCTCCCCGGGGACAGGTTCCGTTGCGGAGAACACTGAAGCTTTCTTT. Translated, it gives CASSSPGTGSVAENTEAFF.

This sequence joins TRBV27 and TRBJ1-1; D is ambiguous. The CDR3 is made up of 14 amino acids. V dropped 0 bases and J dropped 6 bases, with 11 bases sitting between them. Germline-derived CDR1 and CDR2 are MNHEY and SMNVEV (reference sequence). The CDR3: CASSLSVSLPEAFF. DNA for the CDR3: TGTGCCAGCAGTTTATCGGTCAGCCTCCCTGAAGCTTTCTTT.

The rearrangement uses TRBV6-5 and TRBJ2-2; D not certain. The germline gives CDR1 MNHEY, CDR2 SVGAGI. V was cut by 5 bases and J by 2 bases, with 12 bases left in between. The CDR3 contains 15 residues. The DNA for the CDR3 is TGTGCCAGCAGTGCGGTGGCAGACAACACCGGGGAGCTGTTTTTT. Amino acids: CASSAVADNTGELFF.

The rearrangement joins TRBV13 to TRBJ1-3; no reliable D call. Germline CDR1 and CDR2: PRHDT and FYEKMQ (reference sequence). The CDR3 sequence is 15 residues long. V lost 3 bases, J lost 3 bases, and 12 bases lay in between. The CDR3 region is CASSFGEQSGNTIYF. CDR3 DNA sequence: TGTGCCAGCAGCTTTGGGGAACAGAGTGGAAACACCATATATTTT.

This rearrangement joins TRBV19 to TRBJ2-1; 9 bases align to TRBD2. Germline V gene sequence: CDR1 LNHDA, CDR2 SQIVND (reference sequence). The ends lost 1 base at V and 4 bases at J; junction bases unmatched: 2. The CDR3 contains 15 residues. CDR3 protein: CASSIASGIYNEQFF. The CDR3, as DNA: TGTGCCAGTAGTATAGCTAGCGGGATTTACAATGAGCAGTTCTTC.

This clone has only one observation. The chain is built from TRBV27 and TRBJ2-3; D remains unclear. Germline CDR1 is MNHEY and CDR2 is SMNVEV (reference sequence). This CDR3 has 12 residues. V was cut by 2 bases and J by 4 bases, with 4 bases left in between. The CDR3 DNA follows: TGTGCCAGCAGTTTAGCGTCAGATACGCAGTATTTT. Protein sequence: CASSLASDTQYF.

The chain combines TRBV25-1 with TRBJ2-7; unclear D gene. Trimming cost V 6 bases and J 0 bases, with 18 bases left between them. Germline CDR1 reads MGHDK; CDR2 reads SYGVNS. This CDR3 is built from 16 residues. This chain's CDR3 is CASSPRMVDGSYEQYF. CDR3 bases: TGTGCCAGCAGCCCCCGAATGGTGGACGGCTCCTACGAGCAGTACTTC.

This chain connects TRBV19 to TRBJ2-3; D might be TRBD1 or TRBD2, each matching 5 bases. This CDR3 region has 15 residues. Looked up from germline, CDR1 is LNHDA and CDR2 is SQIVND (reference sequence). The V end lost 5 bases, the J end lost 2 bases, and 14 bases lay between the germline ends. The CDR3 reads CASSALTADTDTQYF. The CDR3 nucleotides read TGTGCCAGTAGTGCCCTGACAGCGGACACAGATACGCAGTATTTT.

The chain links TRBV9 to TRBJ2-2; D not resolved. The CDR3 loop spans 16 amino acids. The germline V gene encodes CDR1 SGDLS and CDR2 YYNGEE. V was cut by 7 bases and J by 0 bases, with 16 bases left in between. The CDR3 nucleotides read TGTGCCAGCTCGCACAGTTCGGTTACGAACACCGGGGAGCTGTTTTTT. As protein: CASSHSSVTNTGELFF. Using reference TRBV9 and TRBJ2-2 for the parts outside the CDR3, the full variable domain is DSGVTQTPKHLITATGQRVTLRCSPRSGDLSVYWYQQSLDQGLQFLIQYYNGEERAKGNILERFSAQQFPDLHSELNLSSLELGDSALYFCASSHSSVTNTGELFFGEGSRLTVL.

The genes are TRBV27 and TRBJ1-4; 8 bases align to TRBD1. The V gene's germline CDR1 is MNHEY and CDR2 SMNVEV (reference sequence). Losses at the gene ends were 5 bases for V and 2 bases for J; bases not matched to a gene: 4. CDR3 length: 15 residues. The CDR3 sequence is CASSRNRGTNEKLFF. CDR3 bases: TGTGCCAGCAGTCGTAACAGGGGGACTAATGAAAAACTGTTTTTT.

Concerning this clone: The same CDR3 is also encoded by other DNA sequences in this sample. The chain recombines TRBV7-9 with TRBJ1-2; D is perhaps TRBD1 (6 bases). The V and J ends lost 3 bases and 2 bases respectively, with 10 bases between them. The germline gives CDR1 SEHNR, CDR2 FQNEAQ (reference sequence). The CDR3 is 14 residues long. As DNA, the CDR3 is TGTGCCAGCAGCTTTGGGGGCGCGAACTATGGCTACACCTTC. Translated: CASSFGGANYGYTF.

The chain's CDR3 is CASSGVLSPPNTGELFF. The CDR3 DNA sequence: TGTGCCAGCAGTGGGGTTCTCAGTCCTCCGAACACCGGGGAGCTGTTTTTT. The chain carries TRBV25-1 and TRBJ2-2; no clear D. The CDR3 runs to 17 residues. V was pared by 4 bases and J by 0 bases, with 15 bases between. CDR1 MGHDK and CDR2 SYGVNS come from the germline V gene.

In its sample, this clone was seen once. At one boundary the junction diverges from the germline segment, which might be a read error. The gene calls are TRBV28 and TRBJ2-7; 7 nucleotides line up with TRBD1. The V gene's germline CDR1 is MDHEN and CDR2 SYDVKM. The CDR3 has 13 residues. The CDR3 loop is CASSWDRTYGQYF. In DNA, the CDR3 is TGTGCCAGCAGTTGGGACAGAACCTACGGGCAGTACTTC.